This TCR beta chain stems from a study of T-cell memory formation after mild COVID-19. Study details: TCR clusters mostly belonged to single donors. Study-level points and caveats: Clones that contracted clustered mainly in CM and EM if CD4+ and in EMRA if CD8+. Some clones that responded turned up in pre-infection memory, which suggests that cross-reactive memory joined in.

Turning to this clonotype: Its antigen remains unknown.

The V and J ends lost 7 bases and 10 bases, in that order; junction bases with no gene match: 12. The CDR3 loop spans 13 amino acids. Per germline, CDR1 SGHTA and CDR2 FQGNSA. One entry per CDR3 protein results from TCRdb running MiXCR on the 5' RACE reads. The sample has fewer than 450,000 distinct CDR3 sequences; about 24% are singletons. The TCR comes from an adult woman who had mild COVID-19 (a few samples of this study predate the infection). Cell type and time point are not known. Sequenced: PBMCs or a T cell subset sorted from them (not recorded which). V usage is TRBV7-2 and J usage is TRBJ1-1, with 7 bases identical to TRBD1. CDR3 sequence (DNA): TGTGCCAGCACCCCGGGACAGACTAACGGAGCTTTCTTT. It yields the protein CASTPGQTNGAFF.